This T cell receptor beta chain stems from a study of T-cell memory formation after mild COVID-19. Study information: The study found TCR clusters largely donor specific. Notes on the study in general: Clones that shrank (day 15 to 85) were balanced CD4/CD8, whereas later expanders leaned CD4+. Clones which contracted sat mainly in CM and EM if CD4+, and in EMRA if CD8+.

The authors produced TCR alpha and TCR beta cDNA libraries with sample barcodes and UMIs by 5'RACE using constant-segment primers. One entry per CDR3 protein, called by TCRdb with MiXCR from the 5' RACE reads. This repertoire shows some 160,000 distinct CDR3 sequences, approximately 13% found once; its top ten account for approximately 3.3%. Germline V gene lookup returns CDR1 DFQATT and CDR2 SNEGSKA (reference sequence). V was pared by 6 bases and J by 3 bases, with 12 bases of the junction left unmatched. The CDR3 loop spans 15 amino acids. This clonotype appeared a few times. Its target is not known.

The V call is TRBV20-1, the J call TRBJ2-3; 7 nucleotides match TRBD2. The receptor's source is a man younger than 30 who had mild COVID-19 (a few samples of this study predate the infection). Cell type and time point are not known. The sequenced material came from PBMCs or a T cell subset sorted from them (not recorded which). CDR3 coding DNA: TGCAGTGCCGGTCCCGCGGGGCGGGGGACAGATACGCAGTATTTT. It codes for CSAGPAGRGTDTQYF.